This entry lists 5 T cell receptor beta chains sequenced from one sample in a study of beta chain features in type 1 diabetes (dated by TCRdb to between 2017 and 2018). Broader findings and caveats from the paper: Type 1 diabetes patients showed a moderate but significant shortening of TCRB CDR3 length in all four CD4+ subsets.

These receptors' antigens are unknown. Libraries came from the immunoSEQ multiplex PCR assay. The entire isolated RNA was reverse transcribed using the High Capacity cDNA Reverse Transcription Kit, and thus expressed TCRB transcripts were sequenced. Imported from immuneACCESS, the table was reduced by TCRdb to in-frame sequences with V and J called. These copies leave out some clones; in studies compared against another copy, an unresolved V gene accounts for under half, and the cause of the remainder is not known. The sample yields approximately 600,000 clones; roughly an eighth were counted once. The biggest ten clones account for about 0.11% of the sample. Specimen: naive CD4+ T cells from blood. Explained via the paper, the cell subset or site label denotes: true naive CD4+ T cells. The receptors derive from a young man with type 1 diabetes.

V and J are TRBV10-2 and TRBJ2-5; D is unresolved. CDR1 and CDR2 (germline): WSHSY, SAAADI. The CDR3 contains 13 residues. The V gene lost 4 bases and the J gene lost 2 bases, with 8 bases spanning the gap. The CDR3 reads CASSVAKQETQYF. CDR3 sequence (DNA): TGCGCCAGCAGTGTGGCAAAACAAGAGACCCAGTACTTC.

Note on this clone: The same CDR3 can be traced to other DNA sequences in this sample. The J gene is TRBJ1-2, the V gene TRBV4-3; no clear D. Trimming left V 0 bases short and J 4 bases short, with 3 bases between. The length of the CDR3 is 12 residues. Germline CDR1 reads LGHNA; CDR2 reads YSLEER. This CDR3 is CASSQDSYGYTF. CDR3 DNA: TGCGCCAGCAGCCAAGATTCCTATGGCTACACCTTC.

There are a few counts of this clone. This chain connects TRBV4-3 to TRBJ2-3; a weak D match, TRBD2 (5 bases). Trimming pared 4 bases from V and 5 bases from J, leaving 7 bases between. Per the germline V gene, CDR1 is LGHNA and CDR2 is YSLEER. The CDR3 extends over 12 amino acids. CDR3: CASSRGVDTQYF. The CDR3 bases are TGCGCCAGCAGCCGGGGAGTAGATACGCAGTATTTT.

This chain's CDR3 is CASSYSIRPSGNTIYF. Here the CDR3 DNA reads TGTGCCAGCAGTTACTCGATCCGGCCCTCTGGAAACACCATATATTTT. This chain links TRBV6-5 with TRBJ1-3; D not resolved. This CDR3 is 16 amino acids long. Germline V lookup: CDR1 MNHEY, CDR2 SVGAGI. V lost 0 bases, J lost 0 bases, and 9 bases lay in between.

The sample holds a few counts of this clone. The chain employs TRBV10-1 and TRBJ1-6; the match to TRBD1 covers 8 bases. V lost 5 bases, J lost 9 bases, and 6 bases stayed unmatched. Germline CDR1 WNHNN, CDR2 SYGVQD (reference sequence). The CDR3 consists of 14 residues. CDR3 loop: CASSPTGVGSPLHF. CDR3 in DNA: TGCGCCAGCAGTCCGACAGGGGTCGGTTCACCCCTCCACTTT.